One and the same sample provided the 24 T cell receptor beta chains below, sequenced in a study of T-cell memory formation after mild COVID-19. Each CDR3 protein gets one entry after TCRdb re-called the 5' RACE reads with MiXCR. This repertoire shows approximately 350,000 distinct CDR3 sequences, around 13% found once; its top ten account for roughly 23%. The sample was PBMCs or a T cell subset sorted from them (not recorded which). Every receptor here comes from a man aged 18 to 35 who had mild COVID-19 (a few samples of this study predate the infection). Cell type and time point are not known.

The rearrangement uses TRBV5-4 and TRBJ1-2; the match to TRBD1 covers 7 bases. V shed 4 bases, J shed 5 bases, and the junction held 8 bases outside the gene matches. The CDR3 is 14 amino acids. Looked up from germline, CDR1 is SGHNT and CDR2 is YYREEE (reference sequence). The CDR3 loop is CASSGPTGWYGYTF. The DNA for the CDR3 is TGTGCCAGCAGCGGACCGACAGGGTGGTATGGCTACACCTTC. Filled out from reference TRBV5-4 and TRBJ1-2, the complete variable domain reads ETGVTQSPTHLIKTRGQQVTLRCSSQSGHNTVSWYQQALGQGPQFIFQYYREEENGRGNFPPRFSGLQFPNYSSELNVNALELDDSALYLCASSGPTGWYGYTFGSGTRLTVV.

This clonotype was recorded a few times. The chain recombines TRBV7-2 with TRBJ1-2; D remains ambiguous. Trimming shortened V by 1 base and J by 8 bases, and 11 bases separated the two germline ends. Germline CDR1 reads SGHTA; CDR2 reads FQGNSA. This CDR3 spans 13 amino acids. This CDR3 reads CASSLGWAGGYTF. As DNA, the CDR3 is TGTGCCAGCAGCTTAGGGTGGGCGGGAGGCTACACCTTC.

This rearrangement joins TRBV5-1 to TRBJ1-2; D not certain. The germline V and J ends were trimmed by 4 bases and 6 bases, with 13 bases remaining between them. CDR1 is SGHRS and CDR2 is YFSETQ in the germline V gene. The CDR3 runs to 13 residues. CDR3 DNA sequence: TGCGCCAGCAGCCGAGGAGTTGACGATGGCTACACCTTC. It specifies CASSRGVDDGYTF.

This clonotype was observed a handful of times. This rearrangement joins TRBV6-1 to TRBJ2-5; D possibly corresponds to TRBD1 (5 bases). CDR3 length equals 16 residues. The germline V gene encodes CDR1 MNHNS and CDR2 SASEGT. V was shortened by 3 bases and J by 4 bases, with 18 bases between the two germline ends. CDR3: CASSDGRARFGETQYF. CDR3 DNA: TGTGCCAGCAGTGATGGCAGGGCGAGGTTCGGAGAGACCCAGTACTTC.

This sequence joins TRBV16 and TRBJ1-1; D is unresolved. V was shortened by 0 bases and J by 1 base, with 6 bases between the two germline ends. The CDR3 extends over 14 amino acids. CDR1 KGHSY and CDR2 FQNENV come from the germline V gene. The CDR3 protein is CASSQSPANTEAFF. As DNA, the CDR3 is TGTGCCAGCAGCCAATCCCCCGCGAACACTGAAGCTTTCTTT.

This clonotype was seen many times. V is TRBV5-6 and J is TRBJ2-4; 7 bases are shared with TRBD2. The V segment lost 3 bases and the J segment 7 bases; nucleotides outside the gene matches: 7. Germline V gene data show CDR1 as SGHDT and CDR2 as YYEEEE. The CDR3 extends over 14 amino acids. The CDR3 here is CASSYPLGGNIQYF. In nucleotides, the CDR3 is TGTGCCAGCAGCTACCCACTGGGGGGGAACATTCAGTACTTC.

This clonotype was detected a few times. The CDR3 region is CASDDTGAVGGYTF. The CDR3 DNA reads as TGTGCCAGCGATGACACAGGGGCGGTGGGCGGCTACACCTTC. The chain couples TRBV10-3 to TRBJ1-2; TRBD1 aligns across 7 bases. Germline V gene lookup returns CDR1 ENHRY and CDR2 SYGVKD. V shed 10 bases and J 8 bases; nucleotides not matched to a gene: 16. The CDR3 is made up of 14 amino acids.

The chain joins TRBV6-2 or TRBV6-3 to TRBJ1-1; D unclear. The CDR3 contains 14 residues. V was clipped by 0 bases and J by 1 base, with 6 bases between them. Germline V gene data show CDR1 as MNHEY and CDR2 as SVGEGT. This CDR3 reads CASSYSWANTEAFF. The CDR3 coding sequence is TGTGCCAGCAGTTACTCTTGGGCGAACACTGAAGCTTTCTTT.

The chain links TRBV2 to TRBJ2-5, with D unresolved. CDR1 and CDR2 from the germline V gene are SNHLY and FYNNEI. The CDR3 contains 13 residues. V was cut by 11 bases and J by 5 bases, with 18 bases left in between. In DNA form, the CDR3 reads TGTGCCTGGGTGGGGTCGGATTCGGAGACCCAGTACTTC. Its translation: CAWVGSDSETQYF.

This clonotype was detected ten times or more. The chain uses TRBV20-1 and TRBJ2-7; the D gene is possibly TRBD1 (6 bases). The CDR3 runs 12 residues. V gave up 2 bases and J gave up 5 bases, with 10 bases separating them. CDR1 DFQATT and CDR2 SNEGSKA come from the germline V gene (reference sequence). The CDR3 DNA follows: TGCAGTGCTAGATCAGGGGTGGACGAGCAGTACTTC. Amino acid sequence: CSARSGVDEQYF.

This sequence joins TRBV5-4 and TRBJ2-2, with 9 bases lining up with TRBD2. With 4 bases clipped from V and 1 base from J, the junction kept 5 bases outside the gene matches. The germline V gene has CDR1 SGHNT and CDR2 YYREEE (reference sequence). This CDR3 comprises 16 residues. The CDR3 nucleotides read TGTGCCAGCAGCACCTATAGCGGGGGGAACACCGGGGAGCTGTTTTTT. This codes for CASSTYSGGNTGELFF.

This chain uses TRBV12-3 or TRBV12-4 with TRBJ2-3, with 10 nucleotides matching TRBD2. The CDR3 consists of 14 residues. Losses at the gene ends were 7 bases for V and 2 bases for J; bases not matched to a gene: 3. CDR3 nucleotides: TGTGCCAGCACCGGACTAGCGGACACAGATACGCAGTATTTT. Its translation is CASTGLADTDTQYF.

Here the CDR3 reads CASSLYSAYEQYF. The CDR3 DNA follows: TGTGCCAGCAGTTTATATTCCGCCTACGAGCAGTACTTC. The rearrangement joins TRBV27 to TRBJ2-7; D unclear. CDR3 length equals 13 residues. V dropped 1 base and J dropped 2 bases, with 6 bases sitting between them. From germline, CDR1 is MNHEY and CDR2 SMNVEV (reference sequence).

The chain carries TRBV20-1 and TRBJ2-3, with D possibly called TRBD1 or TRBD2 (5 bases each). The V end lost 7 bases, the J end lost 3 bases, and 11 bases lay between the germline ends. The CDR3 consists of 12 residues. Germline-derived CDR1 and CDR2 are DFQATT and SNEGSKA (reference sequence). In nucleotides, the CDR3 is TGCAGTGGGACTGAGGGGACAGATACGCAGTATTTT. This encodes CSGTEGTDTQYF.

As DNA, the CDR3 is TGTGCCAGCTCACCGACGACAGGGAGCTATGGCTACACCTTC. Protein product: CASSPTTGSYGYTF. The J gene is TRBJ1-2, the V gene TRBV18; 7 bases line up with TRBD1. Germline lookup yields CDR1 KGHSH and CDR2 LQKENI. CDR3 length equals 14 residues. The V and J ends lost 3 bases and 4 bases, in that order; junction bases with no gene match: 5.

The CDR3 sequence is CASGISGGGETQYF. In nucleotides, the CDR3 is TGTGCTAGTGGGATCTCAGGAGGAGGAGAGACCCAGTACTTC. The chain couples TRBV12-5 to TRBJ2-5; TRBD2 might be the D (5 bases). Germline CDR1 and CDR2: LGHNT and FRNRAP. V lost 6 bases and J 4 bases, leaving 15 bases between the germline ends. CDR3 size: 14 residues.

The sample holds a few counts of this clonotype. The V call is TRBV30, the J call TRBJ2-3; D is unclear. Looked up from germline, CDR1 is GTSNPN and CDR2 is SVGIG (reference sequence). This CDR3 is 11 amino acids long. V shed 3 bases and J shed 8 bases, with 9 bases lying between them. The CDR3 nucleotides are TGTGCCTGGAGCCATATGGGTACGCAGTATTTT. Its protein is CAWSHMGTQYF.

The table lists this clonotype with a few counts. This chain connects TRBV5-1 to TRBJ1-2; D may be TRBD1 (5 bases). Germline V gives CDR1 SGHRS, CDR2 YFSETQ. V was pared by 6 bases and J by 4 bases, with 16 bases between. The length of the CDR3 is 14 residues. This CDR3 is CASTLGVRGYGYTF. CDR3 in DNA: TGCGCCAGCACCCTTGGGGTGAGGGGCTATGGCTACACCTTC.

The sample holds a few counts of this clonotype. This chain uses TRBV7-9 with TRBJ2-5, with 7 bases fitting TRBD2. The CDR3 has 14 residues. Germline CDR1 reads SEHNR; CDR2 reads FQNEAQ (reference sequence). V trimming: 3 bases; J trimming: 2 bases; junction bases outside the gene matches: 3. CDR3 sequence reads: CASSFFGGQETQYF. As DNA, the CDR3 is TGTGCCAGCAGCTTCTTCGGGGGGCAAGAGACCCAGTACTTC.

The CDR3 protein is CSVADRGLYGYTF. DNA of the CDR3: TGCAGCGTAGCGGACAGGGGGCTCTATGGCTACACCTTC. The rearrangement joins TRBV29-1 to TRBJ1-2; 11 nucleotides match TRBD1. CDR3 length equals 13 residues. Trimming cost V 6 bases and J 4 bases; bases outside gene matches: 4. Germline V gene sequence: CDR1 SQVTM, CDR2 ANQGSEA.

This clonotype showed up just a few times. V is TRBV6-2 or TRBV6-3 and J is TRBJ2-1; tentatively, D is TRBD2 (5 bases). The CDR3 consists of 13 residues. Germline V gene lookup returns CDR1 MNHEY and CDR2 SVGEGT. The ends were cut back, 7 bases at V and 5 bases at J, with 12 bases in the middle. The CDR3 protein is CASTNRGDNEQFF. CDR3 nucleotide sequence: TGTGCCAGCACCAACCGGGGTGACAATGAGCAGTTCTTC.

This rearrangement joins TRBV19 to TRBJ2-5; the D is unclear. Deletions cut 3 bases from V and 1 base from J, with 9 bases between. The CDR3 contains 14 residues. In germline, CDR1 is LNHDA, CDR2 SQIVND (reference sequence). The chain's CDR3 is CASSIEGFQETQYF. DNA of the CDR3: TGTGCCAGTAGTATCGAAGGGTTCCAAGAGACCCAGTACTTC.

The rearrangement joins TRBV4-1 to TRBJ2-1; no firm D call. The germline gives CDR1 MGHRA, CDR2 YSYEKL. The CDR3 contains 15 residues. The germline V and J ends were trimmed by 8 bases and 7 bases, with 21 bases remaining between them. The CDR3 DNA sequence: TGCGCCAGCCAACGTCCCTCAGCCCAGGTGAATGAGCAGTTCTTC. This codes for CASQRPSAQVNEQFF.

CDR3 in amino acids: CASSPTPEYEQYV. CDR3 DNA sequence: TGTGCCAGCTCACCAACCCCGGAGTACGAGCAGTACGTC. The chain joins TRBV18 to TRBJ2-7; D unresolved. V lost 2 bases and J lost 4, with 9 bases in between. CDR1 is KGHSH, CDR2 LQKENI, per germline. The length of the CDR3 is 13 residues.